A selection of T cell receptor beta chains follows, all from one sample in a study of blood T cell repertoires in COVID-19. The method was immunoSEQ multiplex PCR; TCRdb's version includes in-frame clones alone and lacks a portion of them. The table includes over 250,000 clones, 70% to 90% detected once. Source material: PBMCs or T cells enriched from blood (not recorded which). The origin of the receptors is a woman in her thirties who had recovered from COVID-19. The CDR3 runs from the conserved cysteine through the conserved F or W. D genes are given only for firm matches. Only part of the rows carry a size: once, few, many, or a class if the clone is expanded.

d_call: TRBD2; v_call: TRBV4-1; j_call: TRBJ2-1; clone_size: few; cdr3_aa: CASSQESGGFDNEQFF; cdr3_nt: TGCGCCAGCAGCCAAGAAAGCGGGGGATTTGACAATGAGCAGTTCTTC
d_call: NA; v_call: TRBV3-1/TRBV3-2; j_call: TRBJ2-1; clone_size: NA; cdr3_aa: CASSQAGLSEQFF; cdr3_nt: TGTGCCAGCAGCCAAGCCGGACTCAGTGAGCAGTTCTTC
d_call: NA; v_call: TRBV5-4; j_call: TRBJ1-2; clone_size: NA; cdr3_aa: CASSLYFRTDSYGYTF; cdr3_nt: TGTGCCAGCAGCTTGTATTTCCGGACAGACTCCTATGGCTACACCTTC
d_call: NA; v_call: TRBV18; j_call: TRBJ1-1; clone_size: NA; cdr3_aa: CASSPYGEGTEAFF; cdr3_nt: TGTGCCAGCTCACCCTACGGGGAGGGCACTGAAGCTTTCTTT
d_call: NA; v_call: TRBV6-4; j_call: TRBJ1-1; clone_size: NA; cdr3_aa: CASRGTTGEAFF; cdr3_nt: TGTGCCAGCAGAGGAACGACGGGTGAAGCTTTCTTT
d_call: TRBD1; v_call: TRBV5-6; j_call: TRBJ2-7; clone_size: NA; cdr3_aa: CASSLGQGEQYF; cdr3_nt: TGTGCCAGCAGCTTGGGACAGGGGGAGCAGTACTTC
d_call: TRBD2; v_call: TRBV5-1; j_call: TRBJ2-5; clone_size: NA; cdr3_aa: CATTTSGGEETQYF; cdr3_nt: TGCGCCACTACAACTAGCGGGGGCGAGGAGACCCAGTACTTC
d_call: TRBD1; v_call: TRBV4-3; j_call: TRBJ1-4; clone_size: NA; cdr3_aa: CASSPTSRDRGKLFF; cdr3_nt: TGCGCCAGCAGCCCTACGTCCCGGGACAGAGGAAAACTGTTTTTT
d_call: NA; v_call: TRBV5-4; j_call: TRBJ1-1; clone_size: NA; cdr3_aa: CASSSLRGIGEAFF; cdr3_nt: TGTGCCAGCAGCTCCCTAAGGGGGATAGGGGAAGCTTTCTTT
d_call: TRBD2; v_call: TRBV6-2/TRBV6-3; j_call: TRBJ2-3; clone_size: NA; cdr3_aa: CASSATTRGGVDTQYF; cdr3_nt: TGTGCCAGCAGTGCCACTACGCGGGGGGGCGTGGATACGCAGTATTTT
d_call: NA; v_call: TRBV20-1; j_call: TRBJ1-1; clone_size: NA; cdr3_aa: CSASGPGPRDWFGTEAFF; cdr3_nt: TGCAGTGCTAGTGGTCCAGGGCCGCGGGATTGGTTCGGCACTGAAGCTTTCTTT
d_call: TRBD1; v_call: TRBV4-1; j_call: TRBJ1-4; clone_size: NA; cdr3_aa: CASSQSGSRGLREKLFF; cdr3_nt: TGCGCCAGCAGCCAAAGCGGGTCTAGGGGGCTCAGGGAGAAACTGTTTTTT
d_call: TRBD1; v_call: TRBV29-1; j_call: TRBJ2-7; clone_size: NA; cdr3_aa: CSVGTGTYEQYF; cdr3_nt: TGCAGCGTCGGGACAGGGACCTACGAGCAGTACTTC
d_call: TRBD1; v_call: TRBV5-1; j_call: TRBJ1-1; clone_size: NA; cdr3_aa: CASSSGQPNTEAFF; cdr3_nt: TGCGCCAGCAGCTCGGGACAGCCAAACACTGAAGCTTTCTTT
d_call: TRBD1; v_call: TRBV5-5; j_call: TRBJ2-7; clone_size: NA; cdr3_aa: CASSAPTGGAGDEQYF; cdr3_nt: TGTGCCAGCAGCGCCCCCACAGGGGGCGCTGGGGACGAGCAGTACTTC
d_call: NA; v_call: TRBV3-1/TRBV3-2; j_call: TRBJ2-2; clone_size: NA; cdr3_aa: CASKADRHSFANTGELFF; cdr3_nt: TGTGCCAGCAAGGCTGACAGACACTCGTTCGCGAACACCGGGGAGCTGTTTTTT
d_call: NA; v_call: TRBV4-3; j_call: TRBJ1-5; clone_size: few; cdr3_aa: CASSPGHNSNQPQHF; cdr3_nt: TGCGCCAGCAGCCCGGGACACAATAGCAATCAGCCCCAGCATTTT
d_call: NA; v_call: TRBV6-5; j_call: TRBJ1-2; clone_size: NA; cdr3_aa: CASMRGQDYGYTF; cdr3_nt: TGTGCCAGCATGCGGGGGCAAGACTATGGCTACACCTTC
d_call: TRBD1; v_call: TRBV28; j_call: TRBJ1-6; clone_size: NA; cdr3_aa: CASSFRGLGSPLHF; cdr3_nt: TGTGCCAGCAGTTTCAGGGGGCTTGGATCACCCCTCCACTTT
d_call: TRBD2; v_call: TRBV4-1; j_call: TRBJ2-1; clone_size: NA; cdr3_aa: CASSQGPGLAELHNEQFF; cdr3_nt: TGCGCCAGCAGCCAAGGACCGGGACTAGCGGAGCTCCACAATGAGCAGTTCTTC
d_call: NA; v_call: TRBV9; j_call: TRBJ2-7; clone_size: NA; cdr3_aa: CASSAGGYEQYF; cdr3_nt: TGTGCCAGCAGCGCCGGCGGGTACGAGCAGTACTTC
d_call: NA; v_call: TRBV7-8; j_call: TRBJ2-5; clone_size: NA; cdr3_aa: CASSLDKWMETQYF; cdr3_nt: TGTGCCAGCAGCTTGGACAAGTGGATGGAGACCCAGTACTTC
d_call: TRBD1; v_call: TRBV4-1; j_call: TRBJ1-6; clone_size: NA; cdr3_aa: CASSHFPRDRGPLHF; cdr3_nt: TGCGCCAGCAGCCATTTTCCCAGGGACAGGGGGCCCCTCCACTTT
d_call: NA; v_call: TRBV4-3; j_call: TRBJ1-6; clone_size: few; cdr3_aa: CASSRGSHNSPLHF; cdr3_nt: TGCGCCAGCAGCAGGGGATCTCATAATTCACCCCTCCACTTT
d_call: NA; v_call: TRBV19; j_call: TRBJ1-2; clone_size: NA; cdr3_aa: CASSIASGGGSGYTF; cdr3_nt: TGTGCCAGTAGTATAGCCTCCGGCGGGGGCTCTGGCTACACCTTC
d_call: TRBD1; v_call: TRBV7-2; j_call: TRBJ1-1; clone_size: NA; cdr3_aa: CASSSRTGAFEAFF; cdr3_nt: TGTGCCAGCAGCTCACGGACAGGGGCCTTTGAAGCTTTCTTT
d_call: NA; v_call: TRBV19; j_call: TRBJ1-5; clone_size: NA; cdr3_aa: CASSNGVDQPQHF; cdr3_nt: TGTGCCAGTAGTAACGGGGTCGATCAGCCCCAGCATTTT